The 11 T cell receptor beta chains reported below all come from one sample, sequenced in a study of CD8 T cells in Susac syndrome. A quantity of roughly 0.5 to 1 ug RNA underwent reverse transcription using random hexamers. Via MiXCR, TCRdb re-called the immunoSEQ multiplex PCR reads, giving one row per CDR3 protein. Of around 230,000 distinct CDR3 sequences listed, 95% to 97% are singletons. The source material was CD4+ T cells from PBMCs. The receptor set was obtained from a human donor with Susac syndrome.

V is TRBV5-6 and J is TRBJ2-3; D ambiguous. This CDR3 comprises 11 residues. The germline CDR1 and CDR2 sequences are SGHDT and YYEEEE. Trimming cost V 4 bases and J 4 bases, with 4 bases left between them. CDR3 nucleotide sequence: TGTGCCAGCAGCATTTCAGATACGCAGTATTTT. Its protein product is CASSISDTQYF. Complete variable domain (other parts from reference TRBV5-6 and TRBJ2-3): DAGVTQSPTHLIKTRGQQVTLRCSPKSGHDTVSWYQQALGQGPQFIFQYYEEEERQRGNFPDRFSGHQFPNYSSELNVNALLLGDSALYLCASSISDTQYFGPGTRLTVL.

The count of this clonotype is one. V usage is TRBV20-1 and J usage is TRBJ2-1; D may be TRBD2 (6 bases). CDR1 is DFQATT, CDR2 SNEGSKA, per germline (reference sequence). V was pared by 5 bases and J by 8 bases, with 16 bases between. The CDR3 is 13 amino acids. The CDR3 here is CSAGPGGRDEQFF. The CDR3 DNA is TGCAGTGCTGGCCCCGGGGGAAGGGATGAGCAGTTCTTC.

The chain employs TRBV7-9 and TRBJ2-5; perhaps TRBD2 as D (5 bases). Germline V lookup: CDR1 SEHNR, CDR2 FQNEAQ (reference sequence). The CDR3 contains 16 residues. V was cut by 3 bases and J by 5 bases, with 19 bases left in between. CDR3: CASSFLRGPHEETQYF. The DNA for the CDR3 is TGTGCCAGCAGCTTCCTACGCGGGCCACATGAGGAGACCCAGTACTTC.

The gene calls are TRBV30 and TRBJ1-1, with D hard to call. CDR1 and CDR2 from the germline V gene are GTSNPN and SVGIG (reference sequence). Trimming left V 4 bases short and J 1 base short, with 7 bases between. CDR3 length equals 12 residues. CDR3 sequence reads: CAWTDANTEAFF. The CDR3, as DNA: TGTGCCTGGACGGACGCGAACACTGAAGCTTTCTTT.

The chain employs TRBV6-6 and TRBJ2-1; 8 nucleotides line up with TRBD1. CDR1 is MNHNY, CDR2 SVGAGI, per germline (reference sequence). The ends lost 4 bases at V and 6 bases at J; junction bases unmatched: 8. This CDR3 comprises 15 residues. CDR3 amino acids: CASSFSGQGPNEQFF. Here the CDR3 DNA reads TGTGCCAGCAGTTTTTCCGGACAGGGACCCAATGAGCAGTTCTTC.

This clonotype was seen a few times. The rearrangement links TRBV7-8 to TRBJ2-5, with TRBD1 as a possible D gene (5 bases). CDR1 is SGHVS and CDR2 is FQNEAQ in the germline V gene. The CDR3 loop spans 14 amino acids. Trimming removed 1 base from V and 0 bases from J, with 6 bases in between. The CDR3 nucleotides read TGTGCCAGCAGCTTAGGGACAAACCAAGAGACCCAGTACTTC. Translated, it gives CASSLGTNQETQYF.

The chain uses TRBV28 and TRBJ1-3, with 7 bases aligning to TRBD1. This CDR3 is 13 amino acids long. Germline V gene lookup returns CDR1 MDHEN and CDR2 SYDVKM. After removal of 8 bases from V and 0 bases from J, the junction contained 1 base not matched to a gene. The CDR3: CASGDSSGNTIYF. The CDR3, as DNA: TGTGCCAGCGGGGACAGCTCTGGAAACACCATATATTTT.

In its sample, this clonotype was seen once. The chain uses TRBV29-1 and TRBJ2-1; 7 nucleotides agree with TRBD2. Germline CDR1 is SQVTM and CDR2 is ANQGSEA. Trimming took 4 bases from V and 4 from J; bases not matched to a gene: 10. There are 15 residues in the CDR3. CDR3 sequence reads: CSVVGGGEPYNEQFF. The CDR3 DNA sequence: TGCAGCGTTGTCGGGGGAGGGGAACCTTACAATGAGCAGTTCTTC.

The chain uses TRBV15 and TRBJ1-1; D is undetermined. The germline V and J ends were trimmed by 3 bases and 4 bases, with 3 bases remaining between them. CDR1 and CDR2 (germline): LNHNV, YYDKDF (reference sequence). The CDR3 extends over 11 amino acids. In nucleotides, the CDR3 is TGTGCCACCAGCAGGATCACTGAAGCTTTCTTT. This translates into CATSRITEAFF.

The chain couples TRBV2 to TRBJ2-2; TRBD1 aligns across 7 bases. The V segment lost 6 bases and the J segment 5 bases; nucleotides outside the gene matches: 3. Germline CDR1 and CDR2: SNHLY and FYNNEI. The length of the CDR3 is 13 residues. The DNA for the CDR3 is TGTGCCAGCAGCAAACAGGGGACCGGGGAGCTGTTTTTT. Protein sequence: CASSKQGTGELFF.

J is TRBJ2-5 and V is TRBV10-3, with D perhaps TRBD2 (5 bases). V was trimmed by 10 bases and J by 2 bases, leaving 14 bases between them. CDR3 length: 13 amino acids. CDR1 is ENHRY and CDR2 is SYGVKD in the germline V gene. The CDR3 DNA is TGTGCCACCGAGGGTGTGTTGCAAGAGACCCAGTACTTC. This gives the protein CATEGVLQETQYF.